This T cell receptor (beta chain) was observed in a study of CXCR3-negative and CXCR3-positive naive CD8 T cells. The CDR3 extends over 16 amino acids. Germline-derived CDR1 and CDR2 are SGHVS and FNYEAQ. Libraries were UMI-labeled 5' RACE TRB cDNA. From its re-call of the 5' RACE reads, TCRdb lists each CDR3 protein once, without DNA. Reported are 8,000 to 8,500 distinct CDR3 sequences; the ten largest clones contain 2% to 2.5%. V is TRBV7-6 and J is TRBJ1-4. The TCR was taken from a human donor in good health. Some clones in this sample may be carry-over from other donors' samples. Sequencing was done on a sample of naive CXCR3- CD8+ T cells from blood. Subset indicated: CD45RO-CCR7+CD27+CD95- naive CD8+ T cells lacking CXCR3 (TNR3-). This CDR3 reads CASSLEPSPGGEKLFF. Full variable domain (remainder filled in from reference TRBV7-6 and TRBJ1-4): GAGVSQSPRYKVTKRGQDVALRCDPISGHVSLYWYRQALGQGPEFLTYFNYEAQQDKSGLPNDRFSAERPEGSISTLTIQRTEQRDSAMYRCASSLEPSPGGEKLFFGSGTQLSVL.